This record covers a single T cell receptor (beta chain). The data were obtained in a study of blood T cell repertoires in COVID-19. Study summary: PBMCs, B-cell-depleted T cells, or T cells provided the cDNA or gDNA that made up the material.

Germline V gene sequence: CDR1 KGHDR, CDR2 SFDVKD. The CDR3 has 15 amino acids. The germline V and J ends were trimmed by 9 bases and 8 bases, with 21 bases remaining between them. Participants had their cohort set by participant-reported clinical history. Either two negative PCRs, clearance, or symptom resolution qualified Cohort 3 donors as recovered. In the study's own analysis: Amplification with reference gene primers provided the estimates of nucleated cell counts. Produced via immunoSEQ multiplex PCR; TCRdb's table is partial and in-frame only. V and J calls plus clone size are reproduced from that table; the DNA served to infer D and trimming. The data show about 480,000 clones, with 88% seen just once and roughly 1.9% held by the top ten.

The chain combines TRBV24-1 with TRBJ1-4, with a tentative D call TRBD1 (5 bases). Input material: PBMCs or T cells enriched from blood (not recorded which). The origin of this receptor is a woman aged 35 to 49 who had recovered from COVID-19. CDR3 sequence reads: CATGFWRGKGEKLFF. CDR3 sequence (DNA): TGTGCCACCGGTTTCTGGAGGGGCAAGGGAGAAAAACTGTTTTTT.